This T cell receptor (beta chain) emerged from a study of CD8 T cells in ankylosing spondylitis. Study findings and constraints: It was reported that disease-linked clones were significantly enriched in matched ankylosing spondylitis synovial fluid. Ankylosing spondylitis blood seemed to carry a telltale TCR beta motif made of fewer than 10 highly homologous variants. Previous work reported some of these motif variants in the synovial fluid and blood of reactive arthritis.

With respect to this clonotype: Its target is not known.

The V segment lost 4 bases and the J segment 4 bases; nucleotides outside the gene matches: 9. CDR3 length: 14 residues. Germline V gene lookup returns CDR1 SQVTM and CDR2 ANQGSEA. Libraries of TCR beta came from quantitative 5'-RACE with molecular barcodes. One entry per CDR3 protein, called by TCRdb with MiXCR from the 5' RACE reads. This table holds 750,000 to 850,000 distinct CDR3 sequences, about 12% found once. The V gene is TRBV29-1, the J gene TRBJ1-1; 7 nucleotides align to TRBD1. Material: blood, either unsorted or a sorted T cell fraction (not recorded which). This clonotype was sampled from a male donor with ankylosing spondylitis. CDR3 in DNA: TGCAGCGTTGCAGGGGGACAGAAGAGCACTGAAGCTTTCTTT. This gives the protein CSVAGGQKSTEAFF.